This T cell receptor (beta chain) was sequenced for a study of response to subunit inactivated influenza vaccine. A remark on this clonotype: Its specificity is unknown.

The study's findings and limits: It was suggested by the authors that few new T cells are recruited by each seasonal influenza vaccination.

TCRdb independently ran MiXCR on the RT-PCR reads; one entry per CDR3 protein. The table shows a few hundred thousand distinct CDR3 sequences, with just over 20% occurring only once. The sequence was obtained from a man in his fifties or sixties who received an inactivated influenza vaccine. The material sequenced was PBMCs from blood, taken 21 months after vaccination.

The CDR3 nucleotides are TGCAGTGCTAGAGATTACCTCGGGGGGCGCGGGCAGCCCCAGCATTTT. It specifies CSARDYLGGRGQPQHF. V usage is TRBV20-1 and J usage is TRBJ1-5, with D perhaps TRBD1 (6 bases). This CDR3 comprises 16 residues. V lost 0 bases and J 7 bases, leaving 19 bases between the germline ends. CDR1 and CDR2 from the germline V gene are DFQATT and SNEGSKA (reference sequence).